Below, 27 T cell receptor beta chains from the same sample are listed, as sequenced in a study of Ad26.COV2.S vaccination and SARS-CoV-2 variants (dated by TCRdb to 2020 to 2022). What the treatment or condition label conveys for this sample: some 20 received Ad26.COV2.S at low or high dose, single or two shots; about 5 received placebo; per-sample allocation not given. Repertoires of vaccine and placebo recipients were sequenced from samples collected on day 63 after the first injection. Library preparation employed the immunoSEQ multiplex PCR assay. As stored in TCRdb, this immuneACCESS dataset retains in-frame rearrangements with V and J assigned. A fraction of the clones does not appear; measured against another copy, unresolved V genes explain less than half of the discrepancy, and the remainder lacks a known reason. The sample data list around 450,000 clones, and 80% to 95% of these were observed just once. Of the sample, more than 10% is held by the ten largest clones.

The sequencing used peripheral blood, collected in a trial of Ad26.COV2.S vaccine versus placebo. These receptors came from a person aged 18 to 59 who received the Ad26.COV2.S COVID-19 vaccine or a placebo.

This clone was counted a few times. This chain joins TRBV4-1 and TRBJ1-6; D is uncertain. Trimming took 4 bases from V and 2 from J, leaving 6 bases between them. The V gene's germline CDR1 is MGHRA and CDR2 YSYEKL. The CDR3 totals 14 residues. The CDR3 DNA follows: TGCGCCAGCAGCCTAGCTGCCTATAATTCACCCCTCCACTTT. It is translated as CASSLAAYNSPLHF.

V is TRBV2 and J is TRBJ2-3; 7 bases are a match to TRBD1. The CDR3 sequence is 15 residues long. The germline V gene has CDR1 SNHLY and CDR2 FYNNEI. V was pared by 5 bases and J by 3 bases, with 8 bases of the junction left unmatched. CDR3 nucleotide sequence: TGTGCCAGCAGTTATAAACTACAGGGGACAGATACGCAGTATTTT. Residues: CASSYKLQGTDTQYF.

The rearrangement links TRBV6-2 or TRBV6-3 to TRBJ1-5; D perhaps matches TRBD1 (5 bases). Trimming pared 0 bases from V and 9 bases from J, leaving 15 bases between. Germline V gene data show CDR1 as MNHEY and CDR2 as SVGEGT. CDR3 length: 15 amino acids. CDR3 nucleotide sequence: TGTGCCAGCAGTTACTCGGACGGGGCCCCAGGGCCCCAGCATTTT. Protein sequence: CASSYSDGAPGPQHF.

This rearrangement joins TRBV9 to TRBJ2-7; 8 positions agree with TRBD1. The CDR3 length is 13 residues. The J segment lost 4 bases and the V segment lost 3 bases, leaving 3 bases of the junction unmatched. Looked up from germline, CDR1 is SGDLS and CDR2 is YYNGEE. CDR3 coding DNA: TGTGCCAGCAGCGGGACAGGGCCGTACGAGCAGTACTTC. It encodes CASSGTGPYEQYF.

The V and J genes are TRBV18 and TRBJ2-7, with D tentatively TRBD2 (6 bases). V was cut by 3 bases and J by 4 bases, with 10 bases left in between. The CDR3 is 13 residues long. Germline assignment: CDR1 KGHSH and CDR2 LQKENI. In DNA form, the CDR3 reads TGTGCCAGCTCACCGGGACTCGAATACGAGCAGTACTTC. Amino acids: CASSPGLEYEQYF.

This clone has a single count. The CDR3 loop is CASSVEGAGVPYEQYF. The DNA for the CDR3 is TGTGCCAGCAGCGTAGAAGGAGCGGGAGTACCCTACGAGCAGTACTTC. The rearrangement uses TRBV9 and TRBJ2-7; 8 bases line up with TRBD2. Looked up from germline, CDR1 is SGDLS and CDR2 is YYNGEE. The junction had 7 bases not matched to a gene; V was cut back by 0 bases and J by 2 bases. The CDR3 spans 16 residues. Supplemented by reference TRBV9 and TRBJ2-7, the full variable domain reads DSGVTQTPKHLITATGQRVTLRCSPRSGDLSVYWYQQSLDQGLQFLIQYYNGEERAKGNILERFSAQQFPDLHSELNLSSLELGDSALYFCASSVEGAGVPYEQYFGPGTRLTVT.

The chain carries TRBV5-5 and TRBJ2-5; the match to TRBD2 covers 13 bases. CDR1 and CDR2 from the germline V gene are SGHKS and YYEKEE (reference sequence). J was trimmed by 2 bases and V by 4 bases; bases with no gene match: 2. This CDR3 contains 15 residues. The CDR3 DNA is TGTGCCAGCAGCGTGGGACTAGCGGGACAAGAGACCCAGTACTTC. It translates to CASSVGLAGQETQYF.

The rearrangement joins TRBV4-2 to TRBJ1-1; 7 positions agree with TRBD1. V lost 4 bases and J lost 6; bases outside the gene matches: 8. Germline assignment: CDR1 LGHNA and CDR2 YNFKEQ. CDR3 length equals 14 residues. The CDR3 coding sequence is TGTGCCAGCAGCCGAACAGGGACAGTCGCTGAAGCTTTCTTT. Its translation is CASSRTGTVAEAFF.

This sequence joins TRBV21-1 and TRBJ2-1; the DNA was not compared with TRBD1, the D call given in the table. TRBV21-1 is a pseudogene locus. The CDR3 loop spans 16 amino acids. The CDR3 sequence: CASSKGPNDRGHEQFF. The CDR3 DNA follows: TGTGCCAGCAGCAAAGGCCCTAACGACAGGGGTCATGAGCAGTTCTTC.

The CDR3 is CASRPPFRWGDEQFF. The CDR3 DNA reads as TGTGCCAGCAGACCACCCTTTCGCTGGGGAGATGAGCAGTTCTTC. The rearrangement uses TRBV7-9 and TRBJ2-1, with TRBD2 as a possible D gene (5 bases). The length of the CDR3 is 15 residues. V was cut by 6 bases and J by 8 bases, with 20 bases left in between. Germline V gene sequence: CDR1 SEHNR, CDR2 FQNEAQ (reference sequence).

The chain couples TRBV28 to TRBJ2-3, with D perhaps TRBD2 (5 bases). The V gene lost 7 bases and the J gene lost 4 bases, with 15 bases spanning the gap. Looked up from germline, CDR1 is MDHEN and CDR2 is SYDVKM. The CDR3 has 14 amino acids. CDR3 bases: TGTGCCAGCAATGGAGCACCCGGGGCAGATACGCAGTATTTT. Amino acids: CASNGAPGADTQYF. The variable domain in full, completed from reference TRBV28 and TRBJ2-3, reads DVKVTQSSRYLVKRTGEKVFLECVQDMDHENMFWYRQDPGLGLRLIYFSYDVKMKEKGDIPEGYSVSREKKERFSLILESASTNQTSMYLCASNGAPGADTQYFGPGTRLTVL.

V is TRBV7-6 and J is TRBJ2-1, with D possibly TRBD2 on 6 matching bases. Trimming stripped 5 bases from V and 8 bases from J, with 13 bases between. CDR1 and CDR2 (germline): SGHVS, FNYEAQ. The CDR3 sequence is 13 residues long. This CDR3 is CASSLLASDEQFF. In DNA form, the CDR3 reads TGTGCCAGCAGCCTCCTAGCGTCGGATGAGCAGTTCTTC.

V gene TRBV5-4 combines with J gene TRBJ2-5, with 7 bases aligning to TRBD2. V shed 4 bases, J shed 5 bases, and the junction held 8 bases outside the gene matches. The CDR3 is 14 amino acids. The germline CDR1 and CDR2 sequences are SGHNT and YYREEE (reference sequence). CDR3 region: CASSDRSAGETQYF. The CDR3, as DNA: TGTGCCAGCAGCGATAGATCAGCGGGGGAGACCCAGTACTTC.

The J gene is TRBJ2-1, the V gene TRBV12-3 or TRBV12-4; D is perhaps TRBD2 (5 bases). V was pared by 6 bases and J by 8 bases, with 14 bases between. The CDR3 has 13 residues. The CDR3 region has the DNA TGTGCCAGCAGGCCCCCTAGCTGGGATGAGCAGTTCTTC. Translation: CASRPPSWDEQFF.

This chain links TRBV19 with TRBJ1-6; 7 bases agree with TRBD1. Unmatched junction bases numbered 8, after V lost 10 bases and J lost 8 bases. Germline V gene lookup returns CDR1 LNHDA and CDR2 SQIVND (reference sequence). CDR3 size: 13 residues. CDR3 amino acids: CATVTGRDSPLHF. In DNA form, the CDR3 reads TGTGCCACCGTGACAGGGAGGGATTCACCCCTCCACTTT.

The rearrangement uses TRBV3-1 (or the pseudogene TRBV3-2) and TRBJ2-7; 16 nucleotides match TRBD2. The CDR3 loop spans 15 amino acids. V shed 4 bases and J 8 bases; nucleotides not matched to a gene: 5. Germline assignment: CDR1 LGHDT and CDR2 YNNKEL (reference sequence). CDR3 nucleotides: TGTGCCAGCAGCCCGGGGACTAGCGGGAGGGACAAGCAGTACTTC. Amino acid sequence: CASSPGTSGRDKQYF.

This clone has more than one count but fewer than ten. The gene calls are TRBV14 and TRBJ1-5, with no clear D. There are 13 residues in the CDR3. Per the germline V gene, CDR1 is SGHDN and CDR2 is FVKESK. Trimming removed 9 bases at V and 5 bases at J, with 14 bases between. In DNA form, the CDR3 reads TGTGCCAGAGACACAGCCTCCTATCAGCCCCAGCATTTT. Encoded protein: CARDTASYQPQHF. Combining the CDR3 with reference TRBV14 and TRBJ1-5 gives the whole variable domain EAGVTQFPSHSVIEKGQTVTLRCDPISGHDNLYWYRRVMGKEIKFLLHFVKESKQDESGMPNNRFLAERTGGTYSTLKVQPAELEDSGVYFCARDTASYQPQHFGDGTRLSIL.

This sequence joins TRBV5-4 and TRBJ2-7; D assignment may be TRBD1 or TRBD2 (7 bases each). Germline assignment: CDR1 SGHNT and CDR2 YYREEE (reference sequence). The CDR3 extends over 13 amino acids. V lost 3 bases and J lost 6, with 13 bases in between. The CDR3: CASSSGRGPEQYF. CDR3 sequence (DNA): TGTGCCAGCAGCTCGGGGAGGGGGCCCGAGCAGTACTTC.

CDR3 region: CASSIAGTGAGREQFF. As DNA, the CDR3 is TGTGCCAGCAGTATTGCCGGGACAGGGGCGGGTAGGGAGCAGTTCTTC. This chain links TRBV28 with TRBJ2-1, with TRBD1 matching 10 bases. The CDR3 has 16 residues. Germline trimming cut 5 bases from V and 10 bases from J; bases unmatched to any gene: 14. Germline values: CDR1 MDHEN, CDR2 SYDVKM.

This chain joins TRBV19 and TRBJ1-2; tentative D call: TRBD1 (6 bases). CDR3 length: 12 residues. The V and J ends lost 4 bases and 7 bases respectively, with 10 bases between them. Germline V lookup: CDR1 LNHDA, CDR2 SQIVND (reference sequence). CDR3 protein: CASSTTGSGYTF. In DNA form, the CDR3 reads TGTGCCAGTAGTACAACAGGGTCTGGCTACACCTTC.

The V and J genes are TRBV29-1 and TRBJ2-7; 11 bases line up with TRBD1. V shed 6 bases and J 3 bases; nucleotides not matched to a gene: 7. CDR1 is SQVTM, CDR2 ANQGSEA, per germline. The length of the CDR3 is 14 residues. The CDR3 spells CSVRTGGVFYEQYF. CDR3 DNA sequence: TGCAGCGTGAGGACAGGGGGCGTTTTCTACGAGCAGTACTTC.

This rearrangement joins TRBV19 to TRBJ2-3; perhaps TRBD1 as D (6 bases). The ends were cut back, 5 bases at V and 3 bases at J, with 9 bases in the middle. Germline V gene sequence: CDR1 LNHDA, CDR2 SQIVND (reference sequence). The CDR3 loop spans 13 amino acids. For the CDR3, the DNA is TGTGCCAGTAGTGACAGGTTGACAGATACGCAGTATTTT. Protein: CASSDRLTDTQYF.

The rearrangement joins TRBV7-9 to TRBJ2-3; D not certain. The germline V and J ends were trimmed by 5 bases and 4 bases, with 7 bases remaining between them. Per germline, CDR1 SEHNR and CDR2 FQNEAQ (reference sequence). CDR3 length: 12 amino acids. The chain's CDR3 is CASSASADTQYF. The CDR3, as DNA: TGTGCCAGCAGCGCCTCTGCAGATACGCAGTATTTT.

J is TRBJ2-4 and V is TRBV21-1; the table names TRBD1, a call not compared with the DNA. TRBV21-1 is reported as a pseudogene. The CDR3 contains 13 residues. Written as DNA, the CDR3 is TGTGCCAGCAGCTTTATGACAGAAAACATTCAGTACTTC. Translating gives CASSFMTENIQYF.

The chain couples TRBV7-2 to TRBJ1-4; TRBD1 aligns across 9 bases. CDR3 length: 16 residues. The V gene end was trimmed by 3 bases and the J gene end by 7 bases; junction bases not matched to a gene: 9. Germline assignment: CDR1 SGHTA and CDR2 FQGNSA. CDR3 in amino acids: CASSLFLGQGFEKLFF. As DNA, the CDR3 is TGTGCCAGCAGCTTGTTTCTGGGACAGGGTTTTGAAAAACTGTTTTTT.

CDR3 region: CASSPGTSMSETQYF. CDR3 nucleotides: TGCGCCAGCAGCCCGGGGACCAGCATGTCGGAGACCCAGTACTTC. The rearrangement uses TRBV5-1 and TRBJ2-5; either TRBD1 or TRBD2 may fit D (5 bases each). CDR1 and CDR2 (germline): SGHRS, YFSETQ. The CDR3 has 15 amino acids. Trimming shortened V by 4 bases and J by 5 bases, and 18 bases separated the two germline ends. The full variable domain, completed using reference TRBV5-1 and TRBJ2-5, is KAGVTQTPRYLIKTRGQQVTLSCSPISGHRSVSWYQQTPGQGLQFLFEYFSETQRNKGNFPGRFSGRQFSNSRSEMNVSTLELGDSALYLCASSPGTSMSETQYFGPGTRLLVL.

The CDR3 bases are TGTGCCAGCAGCCCGGAGTACGACTCTAACTATGGCTACACCTTC. The encoded protein is CASSPEYDSNYGYTF. The V gene is TRBV5-6, the J gene TRBJ1-2; the D is unclear. The CDR3 extends over 15 amino acids. The V end lost 4 bases, the J end lost 0 bases, and 13 bases lay between the germline ends. Germline V gives CDR1 SGHDT, CDR2 YYEEEE.